The 32 T cell receptor beta chains reported below all come from one sample, sequenced in a study of CD8+ T cells in alopecia areata. Sequencing relied on a cDNA template that was reverse transcribed from extracted RNA. Profiled with immunoSEQ multiplex PCR; TCRdb holds only in-frame clones, not every one. The repertoire includes about 200,000 clones, more than 45% of them detected once, and 4.5% to 6% sits in the top ten. Documented treatment: oral pan-JAK inhibitor, 5-10 mg twice daily. The sequencing used CD4+ T cells sorted from blood, collected at week 24, from a patient treated with tofacitinib. Source of these receptors: a human donor with alopecia areata.

The genes are TRBV25-1 and TRBJ2-1; 7 bases align to TRBD2. The V and J ends lost 5 bases and 0 bases, in that order; junction bases with no gene match: 7. The CDR3 has 16 residues. CDR1 and CDR2 (germline): MGHDK, SYGVNS. DNA of the CDR3: TGTGCCAGCAGTCCTTCGCGGGGGAGCTCCTACAATGAGCAGTTCTTC. Translated, it gives CASSPSRGSSYNEQFF. Complete variable domain (other parts from reference TRBV25-1 and TRBJ2-1): EADIYQTPRYLVIGTGKKITLECSQTMGHDKMYWYQQDPGMELHLIHYSYGVNSTEKGDLSSESTVSRIRTEHFPLTLESARPSHTSQYLCASSPSRGSSYNEQFFGPGTRLTVL.

Written as DNA, the CDR3 is TGTGCCAGCAGCGTAGCCGGGACAGTGCATGAGACCCAGTACTTC. It yields the protein CASSVAGTVHETQYF. This chain joins TRBV9 and TRBJ2-5; 7 bases line up with TRBD1. Germline-derived CDR1 and CDR2 are SGDLS and YYNGEE. The CDR3 covers 15 residues. The junction had 7 bases not matched to a gene; V was cut back by 0 bases and J by 5 bases.

The chain links TRBV5-1 to TRBJ2-5, with TRBD1 as a possible D gene (5 bases). The CDR3 sequence is 12 residues long. The V gene's germline CDR1 is SGHRS and CDR2 YFSETQ. The V end was cut by 3 bases, the J end by 2 bases, with 5 bases between. The CDR3 coding sequence is TGCGCCAGCAGCTGGACACAAGAGACCCAGTACTTC. Protein product: CASSWTQETQYF.

The V call is TRBV14, the J call TRBJ2-1; tentatively, D is TRBD2 (5 bases). The V gene's germline CDR1 is SGHDN and CDR2 FVKESK. The CDR3 length is 16 residues. V was cut by 0 bases and J by 3 bases, with 12 bases left in between. The CDR3 region has the DNA TGTGCCAGCAGCCAAGAACCTGACTACATCTACAATGAGCAGTTCTTC. Translating it yields CASSQEPDYIYNEQFF.

The chain has TRBV25-1 and TRBJ1-3; tentatively, D is TRBD1 (5 bases). This CDR3 is 13 amino acids long. CDR1 and CDR2 from the germline V gene are MGHDK and SYGVNS. Trimming stripped 4 bases from V and 9 bases from J, with 13 bases between. The CDR3 protein is CASSGGRRSTIYF. The CDR3 coding sequence is TGTGCCAGCAGTGGGGGCAGGAGGTCCACCATATATTTT. The full variable domain, in which reference TRBV25-1 and TRBJ1-3 provide the parts outside the CDR3, is EADIYQTPRYLVIGTGKKITLECSQTMGHDKMYWYQQDPGMELHLIHYSYGVNSTEKGDLSSESTVSRIRTEHFPLTLESARPSHTSQYLCASSGGRRSTIYFGEGSWLTVV.

The CDR3 bases are TGTGCCAGCAGCCGCGGCGGAGATGGAGCTGAAGCTTTCTTT. This gives the protein CASSRGGDGAEAFF. V gene TRBV14 combines with J gene TRBJ1-1; no clear D gene. Germline CDR1 and CDR2: SGHDN and FVKESK. Trimming removed 4 bases from V and 6 bases from J, with 15 bases in between. This CDR3 has 14 residues.

Here the CDR3 DNA reads TGTGCCACCAGCAGAGAGCGGGCCTTACAGGGAGATACGCAGTATTTT. It encodes CATSRERALQGDTQYF. The chain recombines TRBV15 with TRBJ2-3; D is possibly TRBD1 (6 bases). CDR1 and CDR2 (germline): LNHNV, YYDKDF (reference sequence). V was trimmed by 0 bases and J by 5 bases, leaving 15 bases between them. CDR3 size: 16 residues.

This rearrangement joins TRBV30 to TRBJ2-7; D perhaps matches TRBD1 (6 bases). V was trimmed by 1 base and J by 3 bases, leaving 7 bases between them. Germline assignment: CDR1 GTSNPN and CDR2 SVGIG (reference sequence). The CDR3 runs to 12 residues. The CDR3 DNA sequence: TGTGCCTGGAGTGAACAGGGCTACGAGCAGTACTTC. Translating gives CAWSEQGYEQYF.

The chain recombines TRBV4-1 with TRBJ1-5; D not certain. V was shortened by 1 base and J by 0 bases, with 7 bases between the two germline ends. CDR1 MGHRA and CDR2 YSYEKL come from the germline V gene. The length of the CDR3 is 15 residues. CDR3 bases: TGCGCCAGCAGCCAAGTGCATCTTAGCAATCAGCCCCAGCATTTT. Amino acid sequence: CASSQVHLSNQPQHF.

This chain joins TRBV29-1 and TRBJ2-7, with D possibly being TRBD1 (6 bases). The CDR3 contains 13 residues. Germline-derived CDR1 and CDR2 are SQVTM and ANQGSEA. The germline V and J ends were trimmed by 4 bases and 1 base, with 11 bases remaining between them. In DNA, the CDR3 is TGCAGCGTTGCTCAGGGGCATTCCTACGAGCAGTACTTC. It translates to CSVAQGHSYEQYF.

The chain employs TRBV10-3 and TRBJ2-3; the match to TRBD2 covers 7 bases. Germline CDR1 reads ENHRY; CDR2 reads SYGVKD. The CDR3 sequence is 15 residues long. The V gene end was trimmed by 6 bases and the J gene end by 0 bases; junction bases not matched to a gene: 6. CDR3 bases: TGTGCCATCAGCCCATTTAGCGGGAGCACAGATACGCAGTATTTT. Encoded protein: CAISPFSGSTDTQYF.

This clone was found a few times. V usage is TRBV6-6 and J usage is TRBJ2-3; 8 bases fit TRBD2. Trimming at V came to 0 bases and at J to 2 bases, leaving 4 bases not matched to a gene. This CDR3 region has 16 residues. Germline V gives CDR1 MNHNY, CDR2 SVGAGI (reference sequence). In DNA form, the CDR3 reads TGTGCCAGCAGTTACTCACTGCGGGGGGCCACAGATACGCAGTATTTT. It is translated as CASSYSLRGATDTQYF.

The rearrangement uses TRBV4-3 and TRBJ2-1, with 11 positions matching TRBD2. In germline, CDR1 is LGHNA, CDR2 YSLEER. The CDR3 spans 17 residues. The V segment lost 7 bases and the J segment 3 bases; nucleotides outside the gene matches: 11. CDR3 amino acids: CASISDSGGEIYNEQFF. The CDR3 DNA sequence: TGCGCCAGCATCTCGGATAGCGGGGGGGAGATCTACAATGAGCAGTTCTTC.

This chain uses TRBV18 with TRBJ1-2; D gene unclear. The CDR3 is 16 residues long. Per the germline V gene, CDR1 is KGHSH and CDR2 is LQKENI. V was trimmed by 5 bases and J by 0 bases, leaving 16 bases between them. As DNA, the CDR3 is TGTGCCAGCTCAGCTTCGCAGGAACCCACTAACTATGGCTACACCTTC. Amino acid sequence: CASSASQEPTNYGYTF.

The gene calls are TRBV28 and TRBJ2-7, with D unresolved. Germline-derived CDR1 and CDR2 are MDHEN and SYDVKM. With 1 base removed from V and 6 bases from J, the gap between germline ends came to 4 bases. The CDR3 length is 11 residues. CDR3: CASSLLTEQYF. Here the CDR3 DNA reads TGTGCCAGCAGTTTATTGACCGAGCAGTACTTC.

This clone was counted only a few times. The CDR3 sequence: CASTLESETQYF. The CDR3 bases are TGTGCCAGCACACTGGAAAGTGAGACCCAGTACTTC. The chain links TRBV6-1 to TRBJ2-5; D gene unclear. Germline V gene data show CDR1 as MNHNS and CDR2 as SASEGT. The CDR3 is 12 amino acids. With 7 bases removed from V and 5 bases from J, the gap between germline ends came to 11 bases.

The chain joins TRBV5-1 to TRBJ2-5; 11 bases are shared with TRBD2. The CDR3 contains 17 residues. The junction had 9 bases not matched to a gene; V was cut back by 0 bases and J by 5 bases. The germline gives CDR1 SGHRS, CDR2 YFSETQ. CDR3 amino acids: CASSLDVAGGFRETQYF. As DNA, the CDR3 is TGCGCCAGCAGCTTGGATGTAGCGGGGGGGTTTCGTGAGACCCAGTACTTC. Full variable domain (missing parts from reference TRBV5-1 and TRBJ2-5): KAGVTQTPRYLIKTRGQQVTLSCSPISGHRSVSWYQQTPGQGLQFLFEYFSETQRNKGNFPGRFSGRQFSNSRSEMNVSTLELGDSALYLCASSLDVAGGFRETQYFGPGTRLLVL.

The chain couples TRBV29-1 to TRBJ2-5; D gene unclear. CDR1 and CDR2 (germline): SQVTM, ANQGSEA. The CDR3 is 13 amino acids. V was trimmed by 7 bases and J by 1 base, leaving 13 bases between them. This chain's CDR3 is CSAPAIAQETQYF. DNA for the CDR3: TGCAGCGCACCTGCCATTGCCCAAGAGACCCAGTACTTC.

This rearrangement joins TRBV14 to TRBJ2-5, with D maybe TRBD1 (6 bases). The V end was cut by 4 bases, the J end by 5 bases, with 14 bases between. The CDR3 runs 14 residues. CDR1 SGHDN and CDR2 FVKESK come from the germline V gene. In DNA, the CDR3 is TGTGCCAGCAGCCTCCGGGACACAGTGGAGACCCAGTACTTC. Amino acids: CASSLRDTVETQYF.

This clone has just one count. The genes are TRBV2 and TRBJ2-5, with D possibly being TRBD1 or TRBD2 (5 bases each). The CDR3 sequence is 12 residues long. Germline CDR1 is SNHLY and CDR2 is FYNNEI. Trimming removed 4 bases from V and 4 bases from J, with 7 bases in between. The CDR3, as DNA: TGTGCCAGCAGTGGAGGGGCAGAGACCCAGTACTTC. It specifies CASSGGAETQYF. Full variable domain (missing parts from reference TRBV2 and TRBJ2-5): EPEVTQTPSHQVTQMGQEVILRCVPISNHLYFYWYRQILGQKVEFLVSFYNNEISEKSEIFDDQFSVERPDGSNFTLKIRSTKLEDSAMYFCASSGGAETQYFGPGTRLLVL.

As to this clone: A single base separates this from a much larger clone, so it may be a read error. The same CDR3 can be traced to other DNA sequences in this sample. The chain couples TRBV27 to TRBJ1-2; perhaps TRBD1 as D (5 bases). CDR1 is MNHEY, CDR2 SMNVEV, per germline (reference sequence). V dropped 5 bases and J dropped 4 bases, with 8 bases sitting between them. This CDR3 has 12 residues. The CDR3 is CASSGGGYGYTF. CDR3 nucleotides: TGTGCCAGCAGTGGGGGGGGCTATGGCTACACCTTC.

In its sample, this clone was seen a few times. This chain links TRBV5-1 with TRBJ2-1, with TRBD1 as a possible D gene (6 bases). V was pared by 6 bases and J by 6 bases, with 10 bases between. Germline assignment: CDR1 SGHRS and CDR2 YFSETQ. This CDR3 has 12 residues. In DNA, the CDR3 is TGCGCCAGCAAACAGGGTCCCAATGAGCAGTTCTTC. Translated, it gives CASKQGPNEQFF.

The rearrangement links TRBV6-5 to TRBJ2-6, with D possibly being TRBD2 (5 bases). The length of the CDR3 is 16 residues. CDR1 is MNHEY, CDR2 SVGAGI, per germline. Trimming took off 0 bases at V and 1 base at J, with 7 bases between the two ends. The CDR3 DNA sequence: TGTGCCAGCAGTTACTCTCCGGGGTCTGGGGCCAACGTCCTGACTTTC. Protein product: CASSYSPGSGANVLTF.

A single count supports this clone. The V call is TRBV28, the J call TRBJ2-5; no clear D gene. Germline values: CDR1 MDHEN, CDR2 SYDVKM. This CDR3 has 11 amino acids. V lost 7 bases and J lost 7, with 10 bases in between. CDR3 bases: TGTGCCAGCACCGATTGGGGGACCCAGTACTTC. Its translation: CASTDWGTQYF.

This chain links TRBV5-6 with TRBJ2-7, with 10 bases aligning to TRBD2. Trimming took 4 bases from V and 5 from J; bases not matched to a gene: 12. The CDR3 has 16 amino acids. Germline V CDR1 and CDR2: SGHDT, YYEEEE. In nucleotides, the CDR3 is TGTGCCAGCAGCGATACTAGCGGGAAGTTTCTCCACGAGCAGTACTTC. It yields the protein CASSDTSGKFLHEQYF.

The count of this clone is one. This chain's CDR3 is CATSPPGGYEQYF. DNA for the CDR3: TGTGCCACCAGCCCTCCAGGGGGCTACGAGCAGTACTTC. This chain links TRBV15 with TRBJ2-7; TRBD1 agrees at 7 bases. V trimming: 5 bases; J trimming: 3 bases; junction bases outside the gene matches: 4. Germline V gives CDR1 LNHNV, CDR2 YYDKDF (reference sequence). The CDR3 has 13 residues.

The CDR3 loop is CASSRPGELFF. The CDR3 DNA sequence: TGTGCCAGCAGTCGGCCCGGGGAGCTGTTTTTT. This rearrangement joins TRBV6-5 to TRBJ2-2; D is undetermined. Germline loops: CDR1 MNHEY, CDR2 SVGAGI. The length of the CDR3 is 11 residues. Trimming shortened V by 5 bases and J by 6 bases, and 4 bases separated the two germline ends.

The CDR3 loop is CAWQLLDTQYF. CDR3 nucleotides: TGTGCCTGGCAATTGCTCGATACGCAGTATTTT. The V gene is TRBV30, the J gene TRBJ2-3; unclear D gene. Germline CDR1 GTSNPN, CDR2 SVGIG (reference sequence). The CDR3 totals 11 residues. Trimming left V 5 bases short and J 6 bases short, with 9 bases between.

J is TRBJ2-5 and V is TRBV5-1; TRBD1 matches at 9 bases. Losses at the gene ends were 4 bases for V and 4 bases for J; bases not matched to a gene: 14. CDR1 and CDR2 (germline): SGHRS, YFSETQ. There are 17 residues in the CDR3. This chain's CDR3 is CASSTEGQGRVGETQYF. DNA for the CDR3: TGCGCCAGCAGCACGGAGGGACAGGGCCGGGTGGGAGAGACCCAGTACTTC.

The V and J genes are TRBV5-1 and TRBJ2-7; D is possibly TRBD2 (6 bases). CDR3 length: 13 residues. Trimming left V 6 bases short and J 7 bases short, with 17 bases between. The germline V gene encodes CDR1 SGHRS and CDR2 YFSETQ. Written as DNA, the CDR3 is TGCGCCAGCAAGAATAGCCCGGGGACTGAGCAGTACTTC. Residues: CASKNSPGTEQYF. Full variable domain (rest looked up from reference TRBV5-1 and TRBJ2-7): KAGVTQTPRYLIKTRGQQVTLSCSPISGHRSVSWYQQTPGQGLQFLFEYFSETQRNKGNFPGRFSGRQFSNSRSEMNVSTLELGDSALYLCASKNSPGTEQYFGPGTRLTVT.

This chain connects TRBV5-1 to TRBJ2-5; 12 nucleotides line up with TRBD2. Germline CDR1 SGHRS, CDR2 YFSETQ. V lost 4 bases, J lost 5 bases, and 3 bases stayed unmatched. The CDR3 sequence is 14 residues long. In DNA form, the CDR3 reads TGCGCCAGCAGCCTCGGACTAGCGGGGGAGACCCAGTACTTC. It translates to CASSLGLAGETQYF.

The rearrangement joins TRBV15 to TRBJ1-1; unclear D gene. The CDR3 is made up of 13 amino acids. V was cut by 0 bases and J by 6 bases, with 8 bases left in between. The germline V gene has CDR1 LNHNV and CDR2 YYDKDF (reference sequence). CDR3 nucleotide sequence: TGTGCCACCAGCAGAGATTTTGAGGCTGAAGCTTTCTTT. The encoded protein is CATSRDFEAEAFF.